These T cell receptor beta chains were read from a single sample in a study of CD8 T cells in Susac syndrome. MiXCR, applied by TCRdb to the immunoSEQ multiplex PCR reads, yields one record per CDR3 protein. This table has about 250,000 distinct CDR3 sequences, just under 95% appearing once. What was sequenced was CD4+ T cells from PBMCs. The receptors stem from a human donor with multiple sclerosis. Both conserved end residues are part of each CDR3. The order of the fields is clone size, V gene, J gene, CDR3 protein. The listing skips clone size in some rows; elsewhere it reads once, few, many or a size class.

clone size: .; V gene: TRBV10-3; J gene: TRBJ1-6; CDR3 protein: CAITMQEHSPLHF
clone size: .; V gene: TRBV11-2; J gene: TRBJ1-1; CDR3 protein: CASSLGFLRGRTEAFF
clone size: .; V gene: TRBV24-1; J gene: TRBJ2-1; CDR3 protein: CATSDLERNNEQFF
clone size: .; V gene: TRBV11-2; J gene: TRBJ2-2; CDR3 protein: CASSRGAGELFF
clone size: .; V gene: TRBV6-5; J gene: TRBJ2-2; CDR3 protein: CASSYSRKATGELFF
clone size: .; V gene: TRBV4-1; J gene: TRBJ1-2; CDR3 protein: CASSPTGARGYTF
clone size: .; V gene: TRBV12-3/TRBV12-4; J gene: TRBJ2-2; CDR3 protein: CASSLKTGAAGELFF
clone size: .; V gene: TRBV14; J gene: TRBJ2-5; CDR3 protein: CASSRVFGGRAWETQYF
clone size: .; V gene: TRBV5-1; J gene: TRBJ2-5; CDR3 protein: CASSFASGQETQYF
clone size: few; V gene: TRBV5-1; J gene: TRBJ1-1; CDR3 protein: CASSLEWGLNTEAFF
clone size: once; V gene: TRBV4-2; J gene: TRBJ2-1; CDR3 protein: CASSQPGQSYNEQFF
clone size: .; V gene: TRBV30; J gene: TRBJ2-3; CDR3 protein: CARTDSTDTQYF
clone size: .; V gene: TRBV4-1; J gene: TRBJ2-5; CDR3 protein: CASSLLGTSFQETQYF
clone size: .; V gene: TRBV11-2; J gene: TRBJ1-2; CDR3 protein: CASSAQGQLYGYTF
clone size: .; V gene: TRBV7-2; J gene: TRBJ2-3; CDR3 protein: CASSLAASGSTDTQYF
clone size: .; V gene: TRBV19; J gene: TRBJ2-3; CDR3 protein: CASSIDTNTDTQYF
clone size: .; V gene: TRBV9; J gene: TRBJ2-2; CDR3 protein: CASSPPADTGELFF
clone size: .; V gene: TRBV20-1; J gene: TRBJ2-5; CDR3 protein: CSASGGAYQETQYF
clone size: .; V gene: TRBV3-1; J gene: TRBJ1-3; CDR3 protein: CASSQVGTGGFGNTIYF
clone size: .; V gene: TRBV19; J gene: TRBJ2-1; CDR3 protein: CASSIRRNNEQFF
clone size: .; V gene: TRBV19; J gene: TRBJ2-2; CDR3 protein: CASTLRSTGELFF
clone size: once; V gene: TRBV7-9; J gene: TRBJ1-2; CDR3 protein: CASTDTDLGYTF
clone size: .; V gene: TRBV7-7; J gene: TRBJ2-2; CDR3 protein: CASRLAGAEGELFF